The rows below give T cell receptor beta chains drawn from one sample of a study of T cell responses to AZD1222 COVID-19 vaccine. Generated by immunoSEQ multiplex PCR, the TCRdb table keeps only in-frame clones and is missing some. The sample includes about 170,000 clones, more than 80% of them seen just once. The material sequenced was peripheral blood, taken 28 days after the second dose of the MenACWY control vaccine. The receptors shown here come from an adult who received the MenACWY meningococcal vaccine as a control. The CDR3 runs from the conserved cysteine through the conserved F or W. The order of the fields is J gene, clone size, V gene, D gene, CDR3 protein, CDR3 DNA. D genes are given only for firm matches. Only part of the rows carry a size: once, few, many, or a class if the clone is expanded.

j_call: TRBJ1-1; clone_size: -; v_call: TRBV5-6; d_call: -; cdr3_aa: CASSLLLNTEAFF; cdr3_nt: TGTGCCAGCAGTCTTTTGTTGAACACTGAAGCTTTCTTT
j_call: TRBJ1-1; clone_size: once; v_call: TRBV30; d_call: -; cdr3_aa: CAWSVGQHPEAFF; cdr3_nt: TGTGCCTGGAGTGTGGGGCAACACCCTGAAGCTTTCTTT
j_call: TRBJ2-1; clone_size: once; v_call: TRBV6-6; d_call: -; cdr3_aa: CASSYSEREQFF; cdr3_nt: TGTGCCAGCAGTTACTCCGAGAGGGAGCAGTTCTTC
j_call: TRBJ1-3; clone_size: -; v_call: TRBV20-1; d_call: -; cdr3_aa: CSARGGNTIYF; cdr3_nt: TGCAGTGCTAGGGGCGGAAACACCATATATTTT
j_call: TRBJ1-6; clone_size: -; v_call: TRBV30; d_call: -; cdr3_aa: CASSRQENSPLHF; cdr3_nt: TGTGCCTCTTCCCGACAGGAAAATTCACCCCTCCACTTT
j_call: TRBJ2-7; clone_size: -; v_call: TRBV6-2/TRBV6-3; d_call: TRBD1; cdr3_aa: CASSYFGTGDYEQYF; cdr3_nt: TGTGCCAGCAGTTACTTTGGGACAGGAGACTACGAGCAGTACTTC
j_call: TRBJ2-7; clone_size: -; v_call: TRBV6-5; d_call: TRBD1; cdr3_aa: CASSYWTGGRVGEQYF; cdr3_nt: TGTGCCAGCAGTTACTGGACAGGGGGCCGAGTCGGCGAGCAGTACTTC
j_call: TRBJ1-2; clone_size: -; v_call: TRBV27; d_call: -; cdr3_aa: CASSYPDGYGYTF; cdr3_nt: TGTGCCAGCAGTTACCCCGACGGATATGGCTACACCTTC
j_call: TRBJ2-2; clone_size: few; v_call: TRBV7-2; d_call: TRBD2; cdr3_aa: CASSPGLAGTHIGELFF; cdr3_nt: TGTGCCAGCAGCCCAGGACTAGCGGGAACTCATATCGGGGAGCTGTTTTTT
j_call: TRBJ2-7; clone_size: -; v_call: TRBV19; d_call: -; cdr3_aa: CASSSSDSSYEQYF; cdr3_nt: TGTGCCAGTAGTTCCTCGGACAGCTCCTACGAGCAGTACTTC
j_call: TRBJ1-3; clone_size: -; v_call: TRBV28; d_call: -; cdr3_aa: CASSLKYTTGNTIYF; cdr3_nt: TGTGCCAGCAGTCTGAAATACACAACTGGAAACACCATATATTTT
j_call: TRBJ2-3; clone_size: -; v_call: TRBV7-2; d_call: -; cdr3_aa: CASSSLGDTQYF; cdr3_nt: TGTGCCAGCAGCTCATTAGGAGATACGCAGTATTTT
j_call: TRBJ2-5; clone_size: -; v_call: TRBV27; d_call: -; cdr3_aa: CASKGGGSLETQYF; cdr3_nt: TGTGCCAGTAAAGGTGGGGGATCTTTAGAGACCCAGTACTTC
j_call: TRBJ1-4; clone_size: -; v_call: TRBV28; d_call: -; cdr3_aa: CASISSLPNEKLFF; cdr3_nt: TGTGCCAGCATATCGTCCTTACCAAATGAAAAACTGTTTTTT
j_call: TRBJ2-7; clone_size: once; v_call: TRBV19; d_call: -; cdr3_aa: CASSMRDSYEQYF; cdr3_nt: TGTGCCAGTAGTATGCGGGACTCCTACGAGCAGTACTTC
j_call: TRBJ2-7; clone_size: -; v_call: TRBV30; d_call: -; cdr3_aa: CAWSVTGEQYF; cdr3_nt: TGTGCCTGGAGTGTAACTGGCGAGCAGTACTTC
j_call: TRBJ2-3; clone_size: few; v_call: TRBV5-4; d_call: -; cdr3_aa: CASSPVLATDTQYF; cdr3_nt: TGTGCCAGCAGCCCCGTGTTAGCAACAGATACGCAGTATTTT
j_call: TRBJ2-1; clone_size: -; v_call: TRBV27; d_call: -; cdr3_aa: CASSLRTVPWASYNEQFF; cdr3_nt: TGTGCCAGCAGTTTACGGACTGTACCCTGGGCCTCCTACAATGAGCAGTTCTTC
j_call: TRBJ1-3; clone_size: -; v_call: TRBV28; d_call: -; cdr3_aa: CASSSQGPGNTIYF; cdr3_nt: TGTGCCAGCAGTTCACAGGGTCCTGGAAACACCATATATTTT
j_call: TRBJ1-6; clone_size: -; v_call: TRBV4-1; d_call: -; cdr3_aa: CASSQGWAGNNSPLHF; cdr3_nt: TGCGCCAGCAGCCAAGGATGGGCCGGCAATAATTCACCCCTCCACTTT
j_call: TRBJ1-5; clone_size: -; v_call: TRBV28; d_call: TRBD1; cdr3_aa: CASSSARGAQHF; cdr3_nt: TGTGCCAGCAGTTCTGCCAGGGGGGCCCAGCATTTT
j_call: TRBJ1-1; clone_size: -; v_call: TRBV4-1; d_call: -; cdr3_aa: CASSQVSPGMNTEAFF; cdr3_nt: TGCGCCAGCAGCCAAGTATCCCCCGGGATGAACACTGAAGCTTTCTTT
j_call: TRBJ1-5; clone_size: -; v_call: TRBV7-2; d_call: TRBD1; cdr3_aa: CASSRIGGINQPQHF; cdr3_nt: TGTGCCAGCAGCCGTATAGGGGGCATTAATCAGCCCCAGCATTTT
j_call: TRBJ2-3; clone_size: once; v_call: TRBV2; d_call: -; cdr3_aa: CASDETGTDTQYF; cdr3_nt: TGTGCCAGCGACGAAACAGGGACAGATACGCAGTATTTT
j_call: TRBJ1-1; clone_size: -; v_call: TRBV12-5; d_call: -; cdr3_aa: CASGLLENTEAFF; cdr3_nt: TGTGCTAGTGGTTTATTGGAGAACACTGAAGCTTTCTTT
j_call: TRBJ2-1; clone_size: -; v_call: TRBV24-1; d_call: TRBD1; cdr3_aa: CATSDITDREQFF; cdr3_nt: TGTGCCACCAGTGATATTACGGACAGGGAGCAGTTCTTC
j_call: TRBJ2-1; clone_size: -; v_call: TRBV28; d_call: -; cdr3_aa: CASSLEGTPYNEQFF; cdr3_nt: TGTGCCAGCAGTTTAGAGGGAACGCCTTACAATGAGCAGTTCTTC
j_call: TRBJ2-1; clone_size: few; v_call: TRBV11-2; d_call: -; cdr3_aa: CASSLWAGVDNEQFF; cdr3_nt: TGTGCCAGCAGCTTATGGGCCGGGGTGGACAATGAGCAGTTCTTC
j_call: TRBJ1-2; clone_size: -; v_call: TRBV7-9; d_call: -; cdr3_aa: CASSFPGANGYTF; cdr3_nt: TGTGCCAGCAGCTTTCCGGGGGCTAATGGCTACACCTTC
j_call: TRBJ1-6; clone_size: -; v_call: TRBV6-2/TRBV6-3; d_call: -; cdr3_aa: CASSYGWNSPLHF; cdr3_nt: TGTGCCAGCAGTTACGGATGGAATTCACCCCTCCACTTT
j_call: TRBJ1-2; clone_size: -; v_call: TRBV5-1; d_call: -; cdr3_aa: CASSLAGRLHF; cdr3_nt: TGCGCCAGCAGCCTAGCCGGGAGACTACACTTC
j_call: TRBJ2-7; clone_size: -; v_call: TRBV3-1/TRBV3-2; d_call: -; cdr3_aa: CASSQDLILGLYEQYF; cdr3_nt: TGTGCCAGCAGCCAAGATTTAATACTAGGGCTTTACGAGCAGTACTTC
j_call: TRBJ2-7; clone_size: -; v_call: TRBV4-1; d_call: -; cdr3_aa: CASSQDSGTKLYEQYF; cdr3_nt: TGCGCCAGCAGCCAAGATTCGGGGACAAAGCTCTACGAGCAGTACTTC
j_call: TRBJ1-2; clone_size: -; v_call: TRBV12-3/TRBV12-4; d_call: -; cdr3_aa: CASSLWGTGYTF; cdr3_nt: TGTGCCAGCAGTTTGTGGGGGACTGGCTACACCTTC
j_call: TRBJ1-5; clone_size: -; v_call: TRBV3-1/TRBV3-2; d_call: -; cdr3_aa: CASSGSKSNQPQHF; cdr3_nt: TGTGCCAGCTCCGGGTCGAAAAGCAATCAGCCCCAGCATTTT